The text below deals with one T cell receptor (beta chain). Antigen unknown. The data were taken from a study of cytomegalovirus exposure and HLA in healthy donors. About the study: Across 350 to 500 genotyped donors, more than 75% landed in the Caucasian-associated ancestry cluster. Study-wide results and limits: By a later analysis, the bulk of CMV-associated TCR beta chains appeared HLA-restricted. In all likelihood, a cluster of highly shared sequence variants was a sequencing artifact. Because they were indistinguishable, some V segments, including TRBV6-2 and TRBV6-3, were excluded.

The PCR made use of 60 Vbeta and 13 Jbeta primers. Profiling relied on immunoSEQ multiplex PCR, and the TCRdb table lists in-frame clones only, not all of them. The sample lists some 220,000 clones; 82% were seen once. Germline CDR1 is LNHDA and CDR2 is SQIVND (reference sequence). This CDR3 region has 19 residues. The V and J ends lost 0 bases and 1 base, in that order; junction bases with no gene match: 10. The sequenced material came from PBMCs. The receptor was derived from a woman aged 40 to 50 in good health and CMV-seronegative. The rearrangement links TRBV19 to TRBJ2-1, with 9 bases fitting TRBD2. CDR3 region: CASSIDGMRGGISYNEQFF. The CDR3 bases are TGTGCCAGTAGTATAGATGGAATGCGGGGGGGCATATCCTACAATGAGCAGTTCTTC.